These 9 T cell receptor beta chains originate from one sample sequenced in a study of technical replicates of blood from a handful of donors. Method: immunoSEQ multiplex PCR; TCRdb's copy keeps in-frame clones and lacks some. The table has fewer than 100,000 clones, around 97% seen once. The sequenced sample was T cells isolated from PBMCs. These receptors were collected from a human donor in good health.

This clone has only one observation. The chain is built from TRBV5-1 and TRBJ1-4; D is unresolved. V was pared by 4 bases and J by 7 bases, with 17 bases between. CDR3 size: 15 residues. Germline-derived CDR1 and CDR2 are SGHRS and YFSETQ. CDR3 nucleotide sequence: TGCGCCAGCAGCGATGATTTTTCTCGGGGTGAAAAACTGTTTTTT. Translated: CASSDDFSRGEKLFF.

The gene calls are TRBV27 and TRBJ1-2, with D unclear. CDR1 MNHEY and CDR2 SMNVEV come from the germline V gene (reference sequence). Trimming took off 2 bases at V and 2 bases at J, with 6 bases between the two ends. The CDR3 runs 13 residues. The CDR3 region is CASSLEQNYGYTF. The CDR3 DNA is TGTGCCAGCAGTTTAGAACAGAACTATGGCTACACCTTC.

The chain carries TRBV11-3 and TRBJ1-1; D gene unclear. The germline CDR1 and CDR2 sequences are SGHNT and YENEEA. This CDR3 spans 14 amino acids. V lost 1 base and J 4 bases, leaving 10 bases between the germline ends. The chain's CDR3 is CASSLVVSTTEAFF. The CDR3 nucleotides read TGTGCCAGCAGCTTAGTGGTCAGTACCACTGAAGCTTTCTTT. The whole variable domain, remainder taken from reference TRBV11-3 and TRBJ1-1, is EAGVVQSPRYKIIEKKQPVAFWCNPISGHNTLYWYLQNLGQGPELLIRYENEEAVDDSQLPKDRFSAERLKGVDSTLKIQPAELGDSAVYLCASSLVVSTTEAFFGQGTRLTVV.

The rearrangement joins TRBV19 to TRBJ2-1; possible D gene TRBD1, 6 bases. The CDR3 is made up of 14 amino acids. Deletions cut 2 bases from V and 6 bases from J, with 11 bases between. Germline-derived CDR1 and CDR2 are LNHDA and SQIVND (reference sequence). This CDR3 is CASSITGSVNEQFF. CDR3 coding DNA: TGTGCCAGTAGTATAACAGGGTCGGTCAATGAGCAGTTCTTC.

The genes are TRBV15 and TRBJ2-3, with 7 bases identical to TRBD1. The V gene's germline CDR1 is LNHNV and CDR2 YYDKDF (reference sequence). This CDR3 has 17 residues. After removal of 0 bases from V and 2 bases from J, the junction contained 8 bases not matched to a gene. As DNA, the CDR3 is TGTGCCACCAGCAGAGAACTGAGGGGGACAGCCACAGATACGCAGTATTTT. Translating it yields CATSRELRGTATDTQYF.

The chain is built from TRBV30 and TRBJ2-1, with 8 positions matching TRBD2. Germline lookup yields CDR1 GTSNPN and CDR2 SVGIG (reference sequence). The trim removed 3 bases at V and 2 bases at J, leaving 6 bases unmatched. The CDR3 consists of 15 residues. The CDR3 nucleotides read TGTGCCTGGAGCCTTCTTAGCGGGACCTACAATGAGCAGTTCTTC. Its translation is CAWSLLSGTYNEQFF.

This rearrangement joins TRBV5-1 to TRBJ1-3; 10 nucleotides agree with TRBD1. This CDR3 comprises 17 residues. V shed 4 bases, J shed 3 bases, and the junction held 10 bases outside the gene matches. CDR1 is SGHRS and CDR2 is YFSETQ in the germline V gene. CDR3 DNA: TGCGCCAGCAGCGGCCAGACAGGGGGCGCGTATGGAAACACCATATATTTT. It encodes CASSGQTGGAYGNTIYF.

V and J are TRBV15 and TRBJ2-1; 12 bases match TRBD2. Germline V gene sequence: CDR1 LNHNV, CDR2 YYDKDF (reference sequence). The CDR3 has 15 amino acids. V shed 7 bases, J shed 6 bases, and the junction held 7 bases outside the gene matches. This CDR3 is CATTLGTSGSNEQFF. CDR3 DNA: TGTGCCACCACCCTCGGGACTAGCGGGTCCAATGAGCAGTTCTTC.

The rearrangement joins TRBV7-2 to TRBJ2-2, with D unclear. Germline values: CDR1 SGHTA, CDR2 FQGNSA. The CDR3 runs to 15 residues. V was trimmed by 2 bases and J by 0 bases, leaving 7 bases between them. The CDR3 loop is CASSLLLTNTGELFF. The CDR3 coding sequence is TGTGCCAGCAGCTTATTACTCACGAACACCGGGGAGCTGTTTTTT.